Here is one T cell receptor (beta chain) with its context. Its specificity is unknown. From germline, CDR1 is SGHTA and CDR2 FQGNSA. The V and J ends lost 4 bases and 5 bases respectively, with 11 bases between them. The CDR3 consists of 14 residues. The assay ran at deep level. On sorted subsets, replicate PCRs used 150 to 250 ng DNA, or 25,000 to 35,000 T cell genomes. Repertoires were generated with immunoSEQ multiplex PCR, while TCRdb's copy carries only in-frame clones and drops some. This sample has about 1 million clones, with 70% to 80% found just once. This entry belongs to a study of shared clonotypes between healthy human individuals. Across the whole study: Ranging from 18 to 49 in age, donors were a couple of women and a few men. Broader study findings: Despite large depth, rarefaction showed incomplete sorted-subset sequencing.

The sequenced sample consisted of memory CD4+ T cells sorted from blood. As to subset: CD45RA-negative fraction. The TCR was taken from a man younger than 35 in good health. This sequence joins TRBV7-2 and TRBJ2-2; D possibly corresponds to TRBD2 (5 bases). CDR3 sequence reads: CASSSQRLTGELFF. The CDR3 DNA reads TGTGCCAGCAGCTCACAGAGACTAACCGGGGAGCTGTTTTTT.